Listed below are T cell receptor beta chains from one sample, sequenced in a study of monozygotic twins with inflammatory bowel disease. Each CDR3 protein gets one entry in TCRdb, which reprocessed the 5' RACE reads and gives no DNA. Across 300,000 to 350,000 distinct CDR3 sequences, the top ten clones capture roughly 2% of the sample. Sequencing used blood. The origin of the receptors is a human donor with ulcerative colitis or Crohn's disease, or a healthy co-twin of an affected twin (not recorded which). The CDR3 runs from the conserved cysteine through the conserved F or W.

v_call	j_call	cdr3_length	cdr3_aa
TRBV7-2	TRBJ1-2	13	CASSSDRIYGYTF
TRBV4-1	TRBJ2-7	15	CASSHPGQASYEQYF
TRBV19	TRBJ1-3	14	CASTGTGIRNTIYF
TRBV20-1	TRBJ2-3	14	CSARWTTLSDTQYF
TRBV5-1	TRBJ2-3	16	CASSLDSVGRTDTQYF
TRBV20-1	TRBJ2-2	14	CSAMYRGATGELFF
TRBV4-3	TRBJ1-1	15	CASSRSTGGRTEAFF
TRBV12-3/TRBV12-4	TRBJ2-3	17	CASSLGPGDRRRDTQYF
TRBV27	TRBJ2-1	20	CASSLYRWGSGGTRFYEQFF
TRBV5-1	TRBJ1-3	16	CASSRGTGGEGNTIYF
TRBV7-3	TRBJ2-3	18	CASSLTPGRGTSTDTQYF
TRBV27	TRBJ2-1	15	CASSLTVAGVGEQFF
TRBV7-3	TRBJ2-7	13	CASSFPLSYEQYF
TRBV6-6	TRBJ1-1	13	CASRGSVNTEAFF
TRBV29-1	TRBJ1-1	14	CSGDPGQGIAEAFF
TRBV7-2	TRBJ1-2	14	CASSLTTGLGGYTF
TRBV5-1	TRBJ2-1	14	CASSLGQGGSGQFF
TRBV10-3	TRBJ2-7	19	CAISESNPFTGWRTYEQYF
TRBV5-1	TRBJ2-2	15	CASSLGHLNTGELFF
TRBV12-3/TRBV12-4	TRBJ2-2	14	CASREDSRTGELFF
TRBV4-2	TRBJ1-2	16	CASSHATGVGAYGYTF
TRBV10-3	TRBJ2-5	14	CAISEGSYQETQYF
TRBV20-1	TRBJ2-7	18	CSARDGVLGGFRSYEQYF
TRBV4-1	TRBJ2-3	19	CASSQPRDFWDFQQSTQYF
TRBV20-1	TRBJ2-1	13	CSANRVEYNEQFF
TRBV20-1	TRBJ1-6	15	CSARTLTGDNSPLHF
TRBV20-1	TRBJ2-4	14	CSATGLAGMWIQYF
TRBV6-1	TRBJ2-7	14	CASIVTSGSYEQYF
TRBV6-6	TRBJ1-1	14	CASSPTGGYTEAFF
TRBV11-1	TRBJ2-2	18	CASSRYTGLAPPPGELFF
TRBV5-4	TRBJ2-3	15	CASSLFERSTDTQYF
TRBV20-1	TRBJ1-1	14	CSARDPALNTEAFF
TRBV15	TRBJ2-7	14	CATSRDGGRLEQYF
TRBV11-2	TRBJ2-1	15	CASSAWGGTYNEQFF
TRBV20-1	TRBJ2-3	14	CSAEGPPPTDTQYF
TRBV5-1	TRBJ2-5	14	CASSLDAGVGTQYF
TRBV27	TRBJ2-1	16	CASSSLRAGVGNEQFF
TRBV20-1	TRBJ1-2	13	CSASTRGGYGYTF
TRBV5-6	TRBJ1-1	15	CASSFVGTGDTEAFF
TRBV5-5	TRBJ2-7	17	CASSWGTSGKVVYEQYF
TRBV7-6	TRBJ2-2	18	CASSPYTAHYTNTGELFF
TRBV29-1	TRBJ2-5	15	CSVPELTREGETQYF
TRBV4-1	TRBJ2-7	15	CASSQEDRAVYEQYF
TRBV3-1	TRBJ2-7	17	CASSHLGGLAGRYEQYF
TRBV12-3/TRBV12-4	TRBJ2-5	14	CASSLSHTQGTQYF
TRBV12-3/TRBV12-4	TRBJ2-3	14	CASSFGQGTDTQYF
TRBV12-3/TRBV12-4	TRBJ1-1	16	CASSPRGGGMNTEAFF
TRBV7-9	TRBJ1-2	16	CASSLQFPDRGYGYTF
TRBV9	TRBJ2-2	15	CASSVDELVTGELFF
TRBV10-3	TRBJ1-2	16	CAISGETGITNYGYTF
TRBV5-1	TRBJ1-2	13	CASSLAGNYGYTF
TRBV12-3/TRBV12-4	TRBJ2-1	15	CASSMDGSSYNEQFF
TRBV4-1	TRBJ2-3	14	CASSQVGGTDTQYF
TRBV6-1	TRBJ1-1	14	CASSVGRGGTEAFF
TRBV28	TRBJ2-1	16	CASSRPPSGGYNEQFF